This T cell receptor beta chain came from a study of shared clonotypes between healthy human individuals. Overall study: Plates per donor: three CD4 naive, three CD4 memory, two CD8 naive, one CD8 memory.

CD8 cells classed as naive were CD45RO-negative and positively selected for CCR7, excluding terminally differentiated effector memory CD45RA+ cells. Study-wide findings and caveats: Generally, estimated richness proved larger in naive subsets than it did in memory subsets. Some naive CD4 clonotypes, roughly 4.8%, turned up in common across a handful of donors.

In the case of this clone: Its antigen is unknown.

The repertoire was sequenced with immunoSEQ multiplex PCR; TCRdb's copy has only in-frame clones and lacks some. This sample carries more than 2 million clones, 85% to 95% of them seen once, and the ten largest clones take about 1.1%. The sequenced sample consisted of naive CD8+ T cells sorted from blood. The source is a man aged 18 to 30 in good health.

The CDR3 DNA follows: TGTGCCAGCAGCGTAGCGGGGGAGGGGTGGCCCCTCCACTTT. This gives the protein CASSVAGEGWPLHF. The chain recombines TRBV9 with TRBJ1-6; a weak D match, TRBD1 (5 bases). The length of the CDR3 is 14 residues. Trimming took 0 bases from V and 13 from J, leaving 14 bases between them. The germline CDR1 and CDR2 sequences are SGDLS and YYNGEE.